This T cell receptor beta chain is from a study of human CD8 memory T cell subsets. Study-wide findings and caveats: Similarly high diversity marked stem-like memory and precursor exhausted T cells, unlike effector memory cells.

Negative magnetic separation enriched total CD8+ T cells. Comment on this clonotype: The antigen remains unidentified.

This CDR3 region has 15 residues. From germline, CDR1 is MGHRA and CDR2 YSYEKL. Libraries for TCR beta were constructed using UMI-labeled 5' RACE. TCRdb re-called the 5' RACE reads and shows each CDR3 protein once, DNA omitted. The sample table includes about 18,000 distinct CDR3 sequences. The chain uses TRBV4-1 and TRBJ2-1; TCRdb gives TRBD2 as the D gene, but with no DNA this cannot be confirmed. The sample taken for sequencing was CD8+ T cells from PBMCs. This TCR came from a human donor in good health. CDR3 in amino acids: CASSPSPGGDNEQFF.